The 16 T cell receptor beta chains below come from one sample, sequenced in a study of shared clonotypes between healthy human individuals. Here immunoSEQ multiplex PCR was the method, and the copy in TCRdb shows in-frame clones only, minus some. The profile covers some 630,000 clones, with about two thirds appearing a single time and 1.8% taken by the ten largest. Material: memory CD4+ T cells sorted from blood. Subset reported: CD45RA-negative fraction. These receptors were collected from a woman younger than 45 in good health.

The chain links TRBV11-2 to TRBJ1-4, with TRBD1 matching over 7 bases. The CDR3 is 14 residues long. J was trimmed by 5 bases and V by 5 bases; bases with no gene match: 5. Germline loops: CDR1 SGHAT, CDR2 FQNNGV. The CDR3 region has the DNA TGTGCCAGCAGCCCAGGGGGTTGGAATGAAAAACTGTTTTTT. Translated, it gives CASSPGGWNEKLFF.

The chain joins TRBV7-9 to TRBJ1-1; D may be TRBD1 (5 bases). Deletions cut 5 bases from V and 4 bases from J, with 14 bases between. Germline V lookup: CDR1 SEHNR, CDR2 FQNEAQ (reference sequence). The CDR3 sequence is 14 residues long. The DNA for the CDR3 is TGTGCCAGCAGCCTAAGTATGGGGGGCACTGAAGCTTTCTTT. This encodes CASSLSMGGTEAFF.

This clone was counted between two and nine times. The V gene is TRBV11-2, the J gene TRBJ1-1; 11 nucleotides match TRBD1. Germline V gene data show CDR1 as SGHAT and CDR2 as FQNNGV. Germline trimming cut 2 bases from V and 5 bases from J; bases unmatched to any gene: 7. This CDR3 is 16 amino acids long. CDR3 sequence: CASSLNPGTGGTEAFF. The DNA for the CDR3 is TGTGCCAGCAGCTTAAACCCCGGGACAGGGGGAACTGAAGCTTTCTTT.

This clone came up a few times. The chain carries TRBV28 and TRBJ1-2; 7 nucleotides match TRBD1. The V segment lost 5 bases and the J segment 2 bases; nucleotides outside the gene matches: 5. This CDR3 spans 14 amino acids. CDR1 and CDR2 from the germline V gene are MDHEN and SYDVKM. The CDR3 DNA reads as TGTGCCAGCAGTAGTGGGACAGCCAACTATGGCTACACCTTC. Protein product: CASSSGTANYGYTF.

The rearrangement joins TRBV7-9 to TRBJ2-1; TRBD1 might be the D (5 bases). This CDR3 is built from 12 residues. CDR1 and CDR2 (germline): SEHNR, FQNEAQ (reference sequence). Trimming cost V 5 bases and J 7 bases, with 9 bases left between them. CDR3 amino acids: CASSARVNEQFF. The CDR3, as DNA: TGTGCCAGCAGCGCCAGGGTGAATGAGCAGTTCTTC.

The genes are TRBV11-2 and TRBJ1-4, with a tentative D call TRBD1 (5 bases). This CDR3 is 14 amino acids long. V was trimmed by 5 bases and J by 7 bases, leaving 14 bases between them. CDR1 is SGHAT, CDR2 FQNNGV, per germline. The CDR3 DNA is TGTGCCAGCAGCCCGCGACAGATGGGTGAAAAACTGTTTTTT. It encodes CASSPRQMGEKLFF.

The rearrangement links TRBV6-1 to TRBJ2-4; a possible D gene is TRBD2 (6 bases). This CDR3 is 14 amino acids long. With 1 base removed from V and 9 bases from J, the gap between germline ends came to 13 bases. Germline CDR1 and CDR2: MNHNS and SASEGT. The CDR3 coding sequence is TGTGCCAGCAGTGAAGTTTCATCGGGGGTCATTCAGTACTTC. Its protein is CASSEVSSGVIQYF.

CDR3 in amino acids: CASSHGTGNQPQHF. Here the CDR3 DNA reads TGTGCCAGCAGCCACGGGACAGGGAATCAGCCCCAGCATTTT. The chain joins TRBV7-2 to TRBJ1-5; 9 bases are a match to TRBD1. The CDR3 has 14 residues. After removal of 5 bases from V and 4 bases from J, the junction contained 3 bases not matched to a gene. Germline loops: CDR1 SGHTA, CDR2 FQGNSA.

The rearrangement joins TRBV7-8 to TRBJ2-7; TRBD2 is a possible D gene (6 bases). Germline loops: CDR1 SGHVS, CDR2 FQNEAQ. The CDR3 is made up of 15 amino acids. V was clipped by 1 base and J by 3 bases, with 13 bases between them. This chain's CDR3 is CASSLVSGEVYEQYF. CDR3 DNA: TGTGCCAGCAGCTTAGTTTCGGGGGAGGTCTACGAGCAGTACTTC. Using reference TRBV7-8 and TRBJ2-7 for the parts outside the CDR3, the full variable domain is GAGVSQSPRYKVAKRGQDVALRCDPISGHVSLFWYQQALGQGPEFLTYFQNEAQLDKSGLPSDRFFAERPEGSVSTLKIQRTQQEDSAVYLCASSLVSGEVYEQYFGPGTRLTVT.

The V call is TRBV4-2, the J call TRBJ2-1; maybe TRBD1 (6 bases). CDR1 is LGHNA and CDR2 is YNFKEQ in the germline V gene. The CDR3 spans 18 residues. The V end was cut by 4 bases, the J end by 6 bases, with 25 bases between. The CDR3 loop reads CASSPEVRQALRGNEQFF. CDR3 nucleotide sequence: TGTGCCAGCAGCCCAGAGGTTCGACAGGCACTCAGAGGCAATGAGCAGTTCTTC.

In this sample, this clone turned up a few times. This chain links TRBV29-1 with TRBJ1-1; 7 nucleotides agree with TRBD1. Per the germline V gene, CDR1 is SQVTM and CDR2 is ANQGSEA. The V gene end was trimmed by 3 bases and the J gene end by 3 bases; junction bases not matched to a gene: 4. This CDR3 contains 13 residues. CDR3 residues: CSVEGTEDTEAFF. In nucleotides, the CDR3 is TGCAGCGTTGAGGGGACAGAGGACACTGAAGCTTTCTTT.

J is TRBJ1-4 and V is TRBV18; possibly TRBD1 for D (5 bases). CDR3 size: 16 residues. Germline CDR1 and CDR2: KGHSH and LQKENI. Trimming shortened V by 2 bases and J by 6 bases, and 16 bases separated the two germline ends. The CDR3 DNA reads TGTGCCAGCTCACCAAATAACGGGGGAATCGATGAAAAACTGTTTTTT. It encodes CASSPNNGGIDEKLFF.

Here the CDR3 reads CASRTGALNTEAFF. CDR3 nucleotides: TGTGCCAGCAGGACAGGGGCATTGAACACTGAAGCTTTCTTT. The chain combines TRBV28 with TRBJ1-1; 8 bases line up with TRBD1. This CDR3 region has 14 residues. J was trimmed by 0 bases and V by 6 bases; bases with no gene match: 3. Germline V gene data show CDR1 as MDHEN and CDR2 as SYDVKM.

The chain joins TRBV19 to TRBJ2-1, with D hard to call. Trimming left V 5 bases short and J 4 bases short, with 6 bases between. The V gene's germline CDR1 is LNHDA and CDR2 SQIVND (reference sequence). CDR3 length: 12 residues. This chain's CDR3 is CASSYKYNEQFF. CDR3 nucleotide sequence: TGTGCCAGTAGTTACAAATACAATGAGCAGTTCTTC.

As DNA, the CDR3 is TGTGCCACCAGCAGAGATTATAGCGGGAGTTACAATGAGCAGTTCTTC. This translates into CATSRDYSGSYNEQFF. The rearrangement links TRBV15 to TRBJ2-1; 9 nucleotides line up with TRBD2. The CDR3 is made up of 16 amino acids. The germline CDR1 and CDR2 sequences are LNHNV and YYDKDF (reference sequence). Trimming cost V 0 bases and J 4 bases; bases outside gene matches: 4. The whole variable domain, filled in from reference TRBV15 and TRBJ2-1, reads DAMVIQNPRYQVTQFGKPVTLSCSQTLNHNVMYWYQQKSSQAPKLLFHYYDKDFNNEADTPDNFQSRRPNTSFCFLDIRSPGLGDTAMYLCATSRDYSGSYNEQFFGPGTRLTVL.

The chain uses TRBV7-9 and TRBJ2-7; 8 positions agree with TRBD2. CDR3 length: 16 residues. V trimming: 5 bases; J trimming: 3 bases; junction bases outside the gene matches: 12. The germline V gene has CDR1 SEHNR and CDR2 FQNEAQ (reference sequence). CDR3 DNA sequence: TGTGCCAGCAGCCCTAATACCGGGACTAGAATCTACGAGCAGTACTTC. Its protein is CASSPNTGTRIYEQYF.